One and the same sample provided the 21 T cell receptor beta chains below, sequenced in a study of vaccination effects on CD4 cells after COVID-19. Antigen specificity for these receptors is unknown. TCRdb's table, derived via immunoSEQ multiplex PCR, lists solely in-frame clones and lacks some. Of around 68,000 clones listed, over 70% are singletons. Ahead of sequencing, the ViraFEST assay grew antigen-specific CD4+ T cells using viral peptide pools. Once cultured for nine to ten days, the cells underwent separation to obtain CD4+ T cells. Among the vaccine recipients, none had a prior SARS-CoV-2 infection, and nucleocapsid antibodies were negative. The sample consisted of CD4+ T cells from PBMCs cultured with SARS-CoV-2 spike peptides, taken before COVID-19 vaccination. The receptors originated from a human donor who received a COVID-19 vaccine.

The V call is TRBV29-1, the J call TRBJ2-3; 7 nucleotides align to TRBD1. The germline gives CDR1 SQVTM, CDR2 ANQGSEA. The V segment lost 0 bases and the J segment 6 bases; nucleotides outside the gene matches: 3. This CDR3 spans 13 amino acids. The CDR3 here is CSVEDRGRDTQYF. CDR3 sequence (DNA): TGCAGCGTTGAAGATAGGGGGCGGGATACGCAGTATTTT.

The chain couples TRBV6-4 to TRBJ1-6; D is undetermined. V dropped 0 bases and J dropped 10 bases, with 7 bases sitting between them. Germline V gives CDR1 MRHNA, CDR2 SNTAGT. This CDR3 spans 13 amino acids. CDR3 nucleotide sequence: TGTGCCAGCAGTGACTCCTCGGGGTCACCCCTCCACTTT. The encoded protein is CASSDSSGSPLHF.

The CDR3 DNA is TGTGCCAGCAGCTTGGGCCCCGGGACTAGTAACTACAATGAGCAGTTCTTC. It yields the protein CASSLGPGTSNYNEQFF. This rearrangement joins TRBV5-5 to TRBJ2-1, with 8 nucleotides matching TRBD2. V was pared by 0 bases and J by 3 bases, with 8 bases of the junction left unmatched. The CDR3 length is 17 residues. Germline CDR1 SGHKS, CDR2 YYEKEE (reference sequence).

The chain combines TRBV29-1 with TRBJ2-4; D perhaps matches TRBD1 (5 bases). CDR1 SQVTM and CDR2 ANQGSEA come from the germline V gene. V was clipped by 6 bases and J by 6 bases, with 12 bases between them. The CDR3 is made up of 12 amino acids. CDR3: CSVDTLGNIQYF. CDR3 nucleotides: TGCAGCGTGGACACCTTGGGAAACATTCAGTACTTC.

This chain joins TRBV6-5 and TRBJ2-7; a weak D match, TRBD1 (6 bases). The CDR3 totals 11 residues. The V end was cut by 4 bases, the J end by 5 bases, with 6 bases between. CDR1 is MNHEY, CDR2 SVGAGI, per germline. CDR3 in amino acids: CASSWTDEQYV. CDR3 sequence (DNA): TGTGCCAGCAGTTGGACAGACGAGCAGTACGTC.

The V and J genes are TRBV4-1 and TRBJ2-2; TRBD1 matches at 8 bases. CDR1 is MGHRA, CDR2 YSYEKL, per germline. V shed 2 bases and J 7 bases; nucleotides not matched to a gene: 6. This CDR3 comprises 15 residues. This CDR3 reads CASSQWQGAGGELFF. The DNA for the CDR3 is TGCGCCAGCAGCCAATGGCAGGGGGCAGGCGGGGAGCTGTTTTTT.

V gene TRBV18 combines with J gene TRBJ2-5; D uncertain. This CDR3 contains 12 residues. Looked up from germline, CDR1 is KGHSH and CDR2 is LQKENI. V lost 2 bases, J lost 2 bases, and 3 bases lay in between. The CDR3 bases are TGTGCCAGCTCACCATCGCAAGAGACCCAGTACTTC. Amino acids: CASSPSQETQYF.

The rearrangement joins TRBV12-3 or TRBV12-4 to TRBJ1-2; 7 bases are a match to TRBD1. The CDR3 is made up of 12 amino acids. V gave up 5 bases and J gave up 7 bases; unmatched junction bases: 4. CDR3 nucleotides: TGTGCCAGCAGTACGACAGGGAGTGGCTACACCTTC. Its protein is CASSTTGSGYTF.

V and J are TRBV7-8 and TRBJ2-1; 7 nucleotides match TRBD2. The trim removed 0 bases at V and 4 bases at J, leaving 3 bases unmatched. The CDR3 contains 15 residues. Germline V lookup: CDR1 SGHVS, CDR2 FQNEAQ. CDR3 sequence: CASSLARLAYNEQFF. The CDR3 coding sequence is TGTGCCAGCAGCTTAGCCCGACTAGCTTACAATGAGCAGTTCTTC.

The CDR3 DNA sequence: TGTGCCAGCAGTCAAGGACTAGCGCCGCAGTACGTC. Encoded protein: CASSQGLAPQYV. The chain recombines TRBV12-3 or TRBV12-4 with TRBJ2-7, with 9 positions matching TRBD2. The CDR3 extends over 12 amino acids. Losses at the gene ends were 5 bases for V and 9 bases for J; bases not matched to a gene: 5.

This chain links TRBV19 with TRBJ2-6; 12 bases fit TRBD1. V trimming: 5 bases; J trimming: 2 bases; junction bases outside the gene matches: 7. CDR1 is LNHDA, CDR2 SQIVND, per germline (reference sequence). The CDR3 spans 18 residues. The CDR3 DNA reads as TGTGCCAGTAGTGACCGGGACAGGGGGCAAGCTGGGGCCAACGTCCTGACTTTC. It yields the protein CASSDRDRGQAGANVLTF.

The chain carries TRBV7-3 and TRBJ2-7, with 8 bases that match TRBD1. Germline CDR1 is SGHTA and CDR2 is FQGTGA. The CDR3 has 15 amino acids. V shed 3 bases and J 3 bases; nucleotides not matched to a gene: 7. The DNA of the CDR3 is TGTGCCAGCAGCTTGAAGGACAGGGCCATCTACGAGCAGTACGTC. The encoded protein is CASSLKDRAIYEQYV.

This clone was seen more than once but under ten times. The rearrangement links TRBV11-3 to TRBJ2-2; a weak D match, TRBD1 (5 bases). The V end was cut by 5 bases, the J end by 0 bases, with 10 bases between. The CDR3 consists of 15 residues. The germline CDR1 and CDR2 sequences are SGHNT and YENEEA. The DNA of the CDR3 is TGTGCCAGCAGCCCCACGACAGCGAACACCGGGGAGCTGTTTTTT. Translated, it gives CASSPTTANTGELFF.

The rearrangement joins TRBV24-1 to TRBJ1-5; D remains ambiguous. The germline V and J ends were trimmed by 5 bases and 0 bases, with 7 bases remaining between them. In germline, CDR1 is KGHDR, CDR2 SFDVKD. The CDR3 runs to 14 residues. The CDR3 coding sequence is TGTGCCACCAGTGGGCAGGATAGCAATCAGCCCCAGCATTTT. Translation gives CATSGQDSNQPQHF.

This chain links TRBV6-1 with TRBJ1-5; possible D gene TRBD1, 6 bases. The V end lost 2 bases, the J end lost 6 bases, and 11 bases lay between the germline ends. The CDR3 is made up of 14 amino acids. Germline values: CDR1 MNHNS, CDR2 SASEGT. CDR3 in DNA: TGTGCCAGCAGTGAAATGGAAGGGGGTCAGCCCCAGCATTTT. It specifies CASSEMEGGQPQHF.

The chain recombines TRBV27 with TRBJ1-6; 8 bases are shared with TRBD1. The CDR3 length is 17 residues. Germline CDR1 MNHEY, CDR2 SMNVEV (reference sequence). V lost 6 bases, J lost 6 bases, and 13 bases stayed unmatched. DNA for the CDR3: TGTGCCAGCAGGGTCGAGTCAGGGGGCTACTCTAATTCACCCCTCCACTTT. Translation: CASRVESGGYSNSPLHF.

V is TRBV2 and J is TRBJ1-5; 7 bases agree with TRBD1. The V gene end was trimmed by 6 bases and the J gene end by 5 bases; junction bases not matched to a gene: 10. Germline V gene data show CDR1 as SNHLY and CDR2 as FYNNEI. This CDR3 comprises 15 residues. The CDR3 region is CASSPTPGGDQPQHF. DNA of the CDR3: TGTGCCAGCAGCCCCACGCCAGGGGGAGATCAGCCCCAGCATTTT.

The rearrangement joins TRBV6-5 to TRBJ1-6, with D unclear. Trimming removed 0 bases at V and 10 bases at J, with 10 bases between. The germline V gene encodes CDR1 MNHEY and CDR2 SVGAGI. CDR3 size: 14 residues. DNA of the CDR3: TGTGCCAGCAGTTACTCGGGGTCGGGATCACCCCTCCACTTT. Protein product: CASSYSGSGSPLHF.

This chain uses TRBV5-1 with TRBJ1-1; 9 nucleotides match TRBD1. V lost 4 bases and J lost 5; bases outside the gene matches: 9. Germline CDR1 SGHRS, CDR2 YFSETQ. CDR3 length equals 15 residues. The CDR3 nucleotides read TGCGCCAGCAGCCGAAACAGGGGGCCGGGAACTGAAGCTTTCTTT. Its protein is CASSRNRGPGTEAFF.

The V and J genes are TRBV7-2 and TRBJ1-4, with TRBD1 as a possible D gene (5 bases). CDR1 is SGHTA and CDR2 is FQGNSA in the germline V gene. V lost 2 bases, J lost 8 bases, and 21 bases lay in between. The CDR3 loop spans 17 amino acids. The CDR3 DNA follows: TGTGCCAGCAGCTTACGTGGGGTCCGGGACCCCGGGGAAAAACTGTTTTTT. This translates into CASSLRGVRDPGEKLFF.

This chain links TRBV27 with TRBJ1-4; TRBD1 agrees at 7 bases. The V and J ends lost 2 bases and 8 bases, in that order; junction bases with no gene match: 5. Looked up from germline, CDR1 is MNHEY and CDR2 is SMNVEV (reference sequence). The CDR3 consists of 14 residues. Here the CDR3 DNA reads TGTGCCAGCAGTTTAAAGGGGGCGAGAGAAAAACTGTTTTTT. Amino acids: CASSLKGAREKLFF.